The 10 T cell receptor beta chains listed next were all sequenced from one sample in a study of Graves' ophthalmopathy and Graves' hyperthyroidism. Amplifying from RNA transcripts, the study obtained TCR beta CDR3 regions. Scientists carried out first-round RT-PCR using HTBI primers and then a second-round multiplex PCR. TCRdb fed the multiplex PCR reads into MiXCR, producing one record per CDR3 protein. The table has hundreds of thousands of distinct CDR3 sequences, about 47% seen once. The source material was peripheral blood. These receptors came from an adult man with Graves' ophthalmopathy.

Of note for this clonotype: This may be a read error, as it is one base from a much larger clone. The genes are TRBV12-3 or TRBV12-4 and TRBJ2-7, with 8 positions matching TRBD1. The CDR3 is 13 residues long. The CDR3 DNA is TGTACCAGCAGTTTACAGGGGGTCTCCGAGCAGTACTTC. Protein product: CTSSLQGVSEQYF.

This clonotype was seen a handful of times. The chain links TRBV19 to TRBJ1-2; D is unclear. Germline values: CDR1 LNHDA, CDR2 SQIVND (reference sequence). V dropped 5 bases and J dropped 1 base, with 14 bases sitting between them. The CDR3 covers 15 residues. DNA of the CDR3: TGTGCCAGTAGTCGACCGGAAAGGGATAACTATGGCTACACCTTC. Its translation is CASSRPERDNYGYTF. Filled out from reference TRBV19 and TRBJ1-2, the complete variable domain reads DGGITQSPKYLFRKEGQNVTLSCEQNLNHDAMYWYRQDPGQGLRLIYYSQIVNDFQKGDIAEGYSVSREKKESFPLTVTSAQKNPTAFYLCASSRPERDNYGYTFGSGTRLTVV.

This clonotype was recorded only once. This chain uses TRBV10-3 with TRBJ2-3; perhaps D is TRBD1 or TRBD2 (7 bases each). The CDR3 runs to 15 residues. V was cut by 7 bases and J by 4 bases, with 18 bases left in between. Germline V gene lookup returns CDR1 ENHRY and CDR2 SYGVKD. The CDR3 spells CAITAHRGGPDTQYF. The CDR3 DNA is TGTGCCATCACCGCGCACAGGGGAGGGCCAGATACGCAGTATTTT.

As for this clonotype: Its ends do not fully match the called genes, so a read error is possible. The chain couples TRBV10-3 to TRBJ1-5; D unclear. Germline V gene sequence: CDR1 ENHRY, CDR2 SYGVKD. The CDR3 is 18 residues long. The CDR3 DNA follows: TGTGCCAGCAGTGAACTTGGCCCCAGCCTTTATAGCAATCAGCCCCAGCATTTT. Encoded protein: CASSELGPSLYSNQPQHF.

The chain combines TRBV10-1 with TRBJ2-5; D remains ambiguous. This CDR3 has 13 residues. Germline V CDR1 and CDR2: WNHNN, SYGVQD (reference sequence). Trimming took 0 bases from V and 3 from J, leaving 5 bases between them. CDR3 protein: CASSESMEETQYF. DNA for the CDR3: TGCGCCAGCAGTGAGTCGATGGAAGAGACCCAGTACTTC.

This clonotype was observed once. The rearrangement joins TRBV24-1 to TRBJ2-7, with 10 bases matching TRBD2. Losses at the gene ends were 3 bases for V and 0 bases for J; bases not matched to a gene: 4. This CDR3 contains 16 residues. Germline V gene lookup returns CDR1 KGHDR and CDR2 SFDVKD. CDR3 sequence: CATSDPSGGSSYEQYF. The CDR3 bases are TGTGCCACCAGTGATCCTAGCGGGGGTAGCTCCTACGAGCAGTACTTC.

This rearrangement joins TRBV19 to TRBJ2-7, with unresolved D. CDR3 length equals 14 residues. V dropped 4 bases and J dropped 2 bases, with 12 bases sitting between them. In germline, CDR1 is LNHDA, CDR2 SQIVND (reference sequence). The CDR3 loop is CASSTRLRAYEQYF. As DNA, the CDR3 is TGTGCCAGTAGTACGAGGCTAAGAGCCTACGAGCAGTACTTC.

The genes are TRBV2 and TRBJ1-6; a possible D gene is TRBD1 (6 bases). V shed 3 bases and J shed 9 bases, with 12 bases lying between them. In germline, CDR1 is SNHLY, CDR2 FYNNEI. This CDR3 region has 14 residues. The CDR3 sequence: CASSDRGAGSPLHF. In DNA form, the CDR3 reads TGTGCCAGCAGTGATAGGGGGGCAGGTTCACCCCTCCACTTT.

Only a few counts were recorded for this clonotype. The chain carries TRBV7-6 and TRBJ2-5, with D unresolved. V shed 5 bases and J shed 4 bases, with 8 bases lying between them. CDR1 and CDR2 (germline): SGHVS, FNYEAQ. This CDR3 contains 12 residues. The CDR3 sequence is CASSDLAETQYF. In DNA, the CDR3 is TGTGCCAGCAGCGATCTGGCAGAGACCCAGTACTTC.

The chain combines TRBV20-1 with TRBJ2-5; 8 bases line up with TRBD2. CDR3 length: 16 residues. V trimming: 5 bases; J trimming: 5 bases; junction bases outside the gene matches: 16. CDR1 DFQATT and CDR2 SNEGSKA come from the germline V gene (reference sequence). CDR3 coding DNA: TGCAGTGCTCAAAACGAGCGGGAGAGAGGAGGGGAGACCCAGTACTTC. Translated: CSAQNERERGGETQYF.